This T cell receptor beta chain was sequenced in a study of beta chain features in type 1 diabetes. Study findings and constraints: The naive, central memory and Treg TCRB repertoires looked more alike in patients than they did in healthy donors.

TCRB transcripts that were expressed got sequenced, as all of the isolated RNA had been reverse transcribed. Using immunoSEQ multiplex PCR, the repertoire was profiled, and TCRdb retains in-frame clones only, with some absent. The sample has 900,000 or so clones; around a sixth are singletons. It was one heparinised blood draw, averaging roughly 0.11 L, that each donor gave. Purity exceeded 98% in all sorted populations. This CDR3 has 17 residues. Germline V CDR1 and CDR2: SGHAT, FQNNGV. V trimming: 2 bases; J trimming: 4 bases; junction bases outside the gene matches: 12. Turning to this clone: The antigen remains undetermined.

The specimen sequenced was naive CD4+ T cells from blood. The receptor's source is a woman younger than 30 in good health. The chain recombines TRBV11-2 with TRBJ2-7; 9 positions match TRBD2. The CDR3 sequence is CASSLSLASGMGYEQYF. Here the CDR3 DNA reads TGTGCCAGCAGCTTATCCCTGGCTAGCGGGATGGGATACGAGCAGTACTTC.